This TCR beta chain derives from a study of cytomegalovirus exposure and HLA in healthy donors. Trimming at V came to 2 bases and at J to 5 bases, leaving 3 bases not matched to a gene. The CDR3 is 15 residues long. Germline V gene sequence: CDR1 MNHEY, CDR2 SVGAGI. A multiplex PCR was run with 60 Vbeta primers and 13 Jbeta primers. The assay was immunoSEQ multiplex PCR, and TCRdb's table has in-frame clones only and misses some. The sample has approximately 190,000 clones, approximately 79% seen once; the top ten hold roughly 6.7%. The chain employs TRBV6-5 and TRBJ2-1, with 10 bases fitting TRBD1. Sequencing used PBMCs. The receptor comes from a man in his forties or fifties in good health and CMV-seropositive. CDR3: CASSYGTGVDNEQFF. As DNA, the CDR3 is TGTGCCAGCAGTTACGGGACAGGGGTCGACAATGAGCAGTTCTTC.